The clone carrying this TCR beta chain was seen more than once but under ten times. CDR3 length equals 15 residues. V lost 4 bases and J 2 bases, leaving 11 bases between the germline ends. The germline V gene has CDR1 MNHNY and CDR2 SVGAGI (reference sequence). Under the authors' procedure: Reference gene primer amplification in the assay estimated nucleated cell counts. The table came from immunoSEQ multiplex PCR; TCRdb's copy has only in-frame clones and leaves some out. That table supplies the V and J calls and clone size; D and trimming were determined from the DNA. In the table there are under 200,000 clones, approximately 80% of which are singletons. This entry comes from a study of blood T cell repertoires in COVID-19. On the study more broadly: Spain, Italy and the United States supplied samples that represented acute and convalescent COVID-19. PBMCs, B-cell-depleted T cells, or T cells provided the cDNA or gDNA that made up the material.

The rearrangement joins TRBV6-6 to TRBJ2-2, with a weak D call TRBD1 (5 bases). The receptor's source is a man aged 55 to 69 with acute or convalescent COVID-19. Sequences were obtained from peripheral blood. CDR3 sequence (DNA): TGTGCCAGCAGTTCCCACGACAGCAACACCGGGGAGCTGTTTTTT. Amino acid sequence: CASSSHDSNTGELFF.